Shown below are 23 T cell receptor beta chains from a single sample sequenced in a study of blood T cell repertoires in COVID-19. Here immunoSEQ multiplex PCR was the method, and the copy in TCRdb shows in-frame clones only, minus some. The sample yields some 300,000 clones, approximately 84% seen once. The sequencing sample was made of PBMCs or T cells enriched from blood (not recorded which). The receptors shown here come from a man aged 25-40 years who had recovered from COVID-19.

The chain links TRBV28 to TRBJ2-7, with D uncertain. The CDR3 extends over 14 amino acids. CDR1 and CDR2 (germline): MDHEN, SYDVKM. Trimming pared 10 bases from V and 1 base from J, leaving 17 bases between. CDR3 nucleotides: TGTGCCACGGCCGCGGCAGTTCAATCCTACGAGCAGTACTTC. This translates into CATAAAVQSYEQYF.

The chain carries TRBV7-9 and TRBJ2-7, with TRBD1 matching 8 bases. There are 16 residues in the CDR3. V trimming: 5 bases; J trimming: 0 bases; junction bases outside the gene matches: 9. Germline CDR1 and CDR2: SEHNR and FQNEAQ (reference sequence). The CDR3 here is CASSSLLGTGSYEQYF. Written as DNA, the CDR3 is TGTGCCAGCAGCAGCCTGTTGGGGACAGGCTCCTACGAGCAGTACTTC.

The chain combines TRBV18 with TRBJ1-6; the match to TRBD1 covers 8 bases. Per germline, CDR1 KGHSH and CDR2 LQKENI. The CDR3 has 14 amino acids. V shed 4 bases, J shed 7 bases, and the junction held 3 bases outside the gene matches. The CDR3 DNA sequence: TGTGCCAGCTCACGTGGACAGGGAAATTCACCCCTCCACTTT. Translated, it gives CASSRGQGNSPLHF.

The chain has TRBV6-2 or TRBV6-3 and TRBJ2-2, with 10 bases that match TRBD1. J lost 3 bases, V lost 5 bases, and 3 bases had no gene match. Looked up from germline, CDR1 is MNHEY and CDR2 is SVGEGT. The CDR3 extends over 15 amino acids. Here the CDR3 DNA reads TGTGCCAGCAGTCGGACAGGGGGGGACACCGGGGAGCTGTTTTTT. Its translation is CASSRTGGDTGELFF.

V usage is TRBV11-3 and J usage is TRBJ1-1; TRBD1 is a possible D gene (6 bases). There are 16 residues in the CDR3. The ends were cut back, 4 bases at V and 5 bases at J, with 20 bases in the middle. Germline V gene sequence: CDR1 SGHNT, CDR2 YENEEA. The CDR3 sequence: CASSSSAGARPTEAFF. The CDR3 DNA reads TGTGCCAGCAGCTCCTCGGCAGGGGCTAGACCAACTGAAGCTTTCTTT.

The chain uses TRBV5-5 and TRBJ2-7, with D possibly being TRBD1 (6 bases). Germline-derived CDR1 and CDR2 are SGHKS and YYEKEE (reference sequence). Trimming removed 5 bases at V and 3 bases at J, with 12 bases between. The CDR3 covers 13 residues. The CDR3 reads CASRPTGRYEQYF. In DNA, the CDR3 is TGTGCCAGCAGACCGACAGGTCGCTACGAGCAGTACTTC.

The chain has TRBV4-1 and TRBJ2-7; D unclear. CDR3 length: 14 amino acids. Per the germline V gene, CDR1 is MGHRA and CDR2 is YSYEKL. The V end lost 0 bases, the J end lost 2 bases, and 8 bases lay between the germline ends. CDR3 bases: TGCGCCAGCAGCCAAGAGCCGGTAGCCTACGAGCAGTACTTC. This sequence encodes CASSQEPVAYEQYF.

V usage is TRBV5-1 and J usage is TRBJ2-1, with 7 nucleotides matching TRBD2. This CDR3 comprises 14 residues. Per the germline V gene, CDR1 is SGHRS and CDR2 is YFSETQ. Germline trimming cut 5 bases from V and 6 bases from J; bases unmatched to any gene: 8. The CDR3 reads CASSLTSIVNEQFF. CDR3 nucleotide sequence: TGCGCCAGCAGTTTGACTAGCATAGTCAATGAGCAGTTCTTC.

This chain connects TRBV5-6 to TRBJ2-7; D gene unclear. This CDR3 is built from 11 residues. Germline V lookup: CDR1 SGHDT, CDR2 YYEEEE. The ends were cut back, 3 bases at V and 4 bases at J, with 5 bases in the middle. The CDR3 DNA follows: TGTGCCAGCAGCTACAAGTACGAGCAGTACTTC. It is translated as CASSYKYEQYF.

This clone was recorded a few times. The chain has TRBV24-1 and TRBJ2-5, with no clear D. The V and J ends lost 1 base and 5 bases respectively, with 4 bases between them. This CDR3 is built from 12 residues. Germline CDR1 reads KGHDR; CDR2 reads SFDVKD. CDR3 amino acids: CATSDFMETQYF. CDR3 coding DNA: TGTGCCACCAGTGATTTCATGGAGACCCAGTACTTC.

The chain links TRBV11-3 to TRBJ2-5; TRBD2 matches 9 bases. Germline CDR1 and CDR2: SGHNT and YENEEA. This CDR3 is built from 15 residues. The ends lost 4 bases at V and 3 bases at J; junction bases unmatched: 6. The CDR3 loop reads CASSSLAGEEETQYF. Here the CDR3 DNA reads TGTGCCAGCAGCTCATTAGCGGGAGAGGAAGAGACCCAGTACTTC. The full variable domain, with the rest looked up from reference TRBV11-3 and TRBJ2-5, is EAGVVQSPRYKIIEKKQPVAFWCNPISGHNTLYWYLQNLGQGPELLIRYENEEAVDDSQLPKDRFSAERLKGVDSTLKIQPAELGDSAVYLCASSSLAGEEETQYFGPGTRLLVL.

The rearrangement links TRBV5-4 to TRBJ1-2, with D maybe TRBD1 (5 bases). CDR3 size: 15 residues. The germline gives CDR1 SGHNT, CDR2 YYREEE (reference sequence). Trimming took 3 bases from V and 5 from J, leaving 17 bases between them. The CDR3 loop reads CASSYGPTDRYGYTF. The CDR3 region has the DNA TGTGCCAGCAGCTACGGTCCCACCGACAGATATGGCTACACCTTC.

This chain joins TRBV24-1 and TRBJ1-5; 10 nucleotides match TRBD1. With 4 bases clipped from V and 6 bases from J, the junction kept 11 bases outside the gene matches. This CDR3 comprises 17 residues. Germline values: CDR1 KGHDR, CDR2 SFDVKD. This CDR3 is CATSDSSRGTGVQPQHF. DNA of the CDR3: TGTGCCACCAGTGACTCCTCCCGCGGGACAGGGGTTCAGCCCCAGCATTTT.

The rearrangement joins TRBV2 to TRBJ2-3; 7 positions agree with TRBD2. Trimming at V came to 2 bases and at J to 3 bases, leaving 5 bases not matched to a gene. This CDR3 is built from 15 residues. CDR1 SNHLY and CDR2 FYNNEI come from the germline V gene. CDR3 residues: CASSEFAGETDTQYF. The CDR3 nucleotides read TGTGCCAGCAGTGAATTTGCGGGGGAAACAGATACGCAGTATTTT.

With regard to this clone: The junction differs from germline at one of its ends, possibly a read error. The V gene is TRBV20-1, the J gene TRBJ1-1, with D possibly matching TRBD1 (5 bases). The CDR3 covers 11 residues. Looked up from germline, CDR1 is DFQATT and CDR2 is SNEGSKA (reference sequence). CDR3 amino acids: CSAKGNAEAFF. CDR3 bases: TGCAGTGCTAAGGGGAACGCTGAAGCTTTCTTT.

This sequence joins TRBV5-1 and TRBJ2-1; D might be TRBD2 (6 bases). The germline CDR1 and CDR2 sequences are SGHRS and YFSETQ. The CDR3 length is 16 residues. The V and J ends lost 4 bases and 1 base respectively, with 15 bases between them. CDR3 in DNA: TGCGCCAGCAGCCTCTCAGCGGGCCTTTCCTACAATGAGCAGTTCTTC. This translates into CASSLSAGLSYNEQFF.

This clone was recorded once. The CDR3 region is CSASRPKRDTGELFF. The CDR3 DNA follows: TGCAGTGCTAGTCGCCCCAAGAGGGACACCGGGGAGCTGTTTTTT. J is TRBJ2-2 and V is TRBV20-1; D perhaps matches TRBD2 (5 bases). This CDR3 contains 15 residues. Germline lookup yields CDR1 DFQATT and CDR2 SNEGSKA (reference sequence). V lost 3 bases to trimming and J lost 3 bases, with 14 bases between them.

This chain joins TRBV6-5 and TRBJ2-1; 11 nucleotides match TRBD2. V shed 4 bases, J shed 5 bases, and the junction held 1 base outside the gene matches. Germline V gene data show CDR1 as MNHEY and CDR2 as SVGAGI. This CDR3 is built from 14 residues. The CDR3, as DNA: TGTGCCAGCAGTTTAGCGGGAGGGGACAATGAGCAGTTCTTC. Translated: CASSLAGGDNEQFF.

This rearrangement joins TRBV7-2 to TRBJ1-6; 7 positions agree with TRBD1. The length of the CDR3 is 15 residues. The V segment lost 1 base and the J segment 9 bases; nucleotides outside the gene matches: 6. Looked up from germline, CDR1 is SGHTA and CDR2 is FQGNSA. The CDR3 reads CASSLVGPGGSPLHF. CDR3 nucleotide sequence: TGTGCCAGCAGCTTAGTTGGGCCAGGGGGTTCACCCCTCCACTTT.

This sequence joins TRBV19 and TRBJ2-3; D possibly corresponds to TRBD2 (6 bases). There are 16 residues in the CDR3. CDR1 LNHDA and CDR2 SQIVND come from the germline V gene (reference sequence). Trimming shortened V by 6 bases and J by 2 bases, and 18 bases separated the two germline ends. The CDR3, as DNA: TGTGCCAGTAGCTCACTCTTCCGGCGGGACACAGATACGCAGTATTTT. Its translation: CASSSLFRRDTDTQYF.

V is TRBV2 and J is TRBJ2-5; TRBD2 aligns across 13 bases. V was clipped by 2 bases and J by 3 bases; unmatched bases: 6. CDR3 length: 17 amino acids. Germline values: CDR1 SNHLY, CDR2 FYNNEI. Here the CDR3 DNA reads TGTGCCAGCAGTGAACCCGGGACTAGCGGGATAGAAGAGACCCAGTACTTC. This encodes CASSEPGTSGIEETQYF.

This chain links TRBV5-1 with TRBJ2-1, with 9 bases identical to TRBD2. J lost 5 bases, V lost 3 bases, and 3 bases had no gene match. CDR1 and CDR2 from the germline V gene are SGHRS and YFSETQ. This CDR3 is built from 14 residues. In DNA form, the CDR3 reads TGCGCCAGCAGCTGGCTAGCGGGGAACAATGAGCAGTTCTTC. This codes for CASSWLAGNNEQFF.

V usage is TRBV7-8 and J usage is TRBJ2-5; D possibly corresponds to TRBD2 (6 bases). The ends were cut back, 4 bases at V and 2 bases at J, with 11 bases in the middle. Germline lookup yields CDR1 SGHVS and CDR2 FQNEAQ. CDR3 length: 14 amino acids. Here the CDR3 reads CASSWGTLQETQYF. CDR3 DNA sequence: TGTGCCAGCAGCTGGGGGACTTTACAAGAGACCCAGTACTTC.